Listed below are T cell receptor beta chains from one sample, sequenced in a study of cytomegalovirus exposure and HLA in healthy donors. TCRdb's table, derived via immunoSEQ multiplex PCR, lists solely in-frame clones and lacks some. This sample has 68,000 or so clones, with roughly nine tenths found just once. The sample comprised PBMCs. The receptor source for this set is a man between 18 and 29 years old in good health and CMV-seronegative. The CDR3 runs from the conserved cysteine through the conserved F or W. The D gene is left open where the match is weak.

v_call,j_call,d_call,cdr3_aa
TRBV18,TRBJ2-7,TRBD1,CASSRDRGYEQYF
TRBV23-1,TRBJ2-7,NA,CASSQSSGRGGRDDEQYF
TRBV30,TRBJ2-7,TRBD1,CAWDRGTGAYEQYF
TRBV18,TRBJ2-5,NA,CASRDQETQYF
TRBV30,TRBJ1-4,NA,CAWSVRGRGEKLFF
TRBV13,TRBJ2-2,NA,CASTRSGLNTGELFF
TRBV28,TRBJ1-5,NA,CASSFLGGSNQPQHF
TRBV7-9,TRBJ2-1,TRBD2,CASSWGLAGISYNEQFF
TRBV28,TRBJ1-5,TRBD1,CASSLVGQGGQPQHF
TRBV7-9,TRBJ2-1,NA,CASSLYRGDEQFF
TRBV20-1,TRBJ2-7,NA,CSASRDYEQYF
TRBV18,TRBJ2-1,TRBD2,CASSPPGLAAYNEQFF
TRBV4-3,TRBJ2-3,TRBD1,CASRPGTGELDTQYF
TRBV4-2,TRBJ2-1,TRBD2,CASSQDVAGGPSSSYNEQFF
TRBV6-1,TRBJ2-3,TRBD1,CANSRDRVTDTQYF
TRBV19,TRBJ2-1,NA,CASSIGSSYNEQFF
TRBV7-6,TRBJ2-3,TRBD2,CASSFSTGGPPDTQYF
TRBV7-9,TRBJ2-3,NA,CASSLGSGGTDTQYF
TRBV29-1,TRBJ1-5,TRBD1,CSVRDRDSPQPQHF
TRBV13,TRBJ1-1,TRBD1,CASSPGGPNTEAFF